The 2 T cell receptor beta chains given below trace back to one sample, sequenced in a study of response to subunit inactivated influenza vaccine. TCRdb re-called the RT-PCR reads through MiXCR, storing one row per CDR3 protein. Counted here are around 650,000 distinct CDR3 sequences, roughly 14% occurring once; the ten biggest clones make up around a tenth. The starting material was PBMCs from blood, obtained 11 to 12 days after vaccination. These receptors were taken from a man aged 50-60 years who received an inactivated influenza vaccine.

The V call is TRBV18, the J call TRBJ1-5; perhaps TRBD1 as D (6 bases). Germline V lookup: CDR1 KGHSH, CDR2 LQKENI. V was cut by 5 bases and J by 6 bases, with 14 bases left in between. The CDR3 contains 14 residues. The DNA of the CDR3 is TGTGCCAGCTCAACGACAACAGGGATTCAGCCCCAGCATTTT. This codes for CASSTTTGIQPQHF.

The chain couples TRBV20-1 to TRBJ2-7, with 12 positions matching TRBD2. Germline loops: CDR1 DFQATT, CDR2 SNEGSKA (reference sequence). V lost 6 bases, J lost 4 bases, and 13 bases stayed unmatched. The CDR3 totals 16 residues. CDR3 sequence: CSARDPTSGSLYEQYF. CDR3 nucleotides: TGCAGTGCCAGGGATCCGACTAGCGGGAGTCTATACGAGCAGTACTTC.